Here is one TCR beta chain with its context. This sample is drawn from a study of blood T cell repertoires in COVID-19. Study overall: COVID-19 samples from acute and convalescent phases originated in the United States, Italy and Spain. T cells, B-cell-depleted T cells, or PBMCs supplied cDNA or gDNA.

Authors' data handling: Using reference gene primer amplification, nucleated cell counts were estimated. Measured with immunoSEQ multiplex PCR; TCRdb has only the in-frame clones, and not every one. That table furnishes V, J and clone size, whereas the DNA furnished D and trimming. Among about 53,000 clones, about 77% were seen once, and the ten largest hold 40% to 45%. Trimming took off 0 bases at V and 0 bases at J, with 6 bases between the two ends. CDR3 length equals 14 residues. Germline V gene lookup returns CDR1 SGHKS and CDR2 YYEKEE (reference sequence). This clonotype was obtained from an older man with active or convalescent COVID-19. V is TRBV5-5 and J is TRBJ1-2; no clear D gene. The specimen sequenced was peripheral blood. The CDR3 loop reads CASSLAYSNYGYTF. CDR3 in DNA: TGTGCCAGCAGCTTGGCGTATTCTAACTATGGCTACACCTTC.